One sample yielded the 8 T cell receptor beta chains listed below, sequenced in a study of T cell responses to AZD1222 COVID-19 vaccine. TCRdb's copy holds only in-frame clones and misses some; the assay was immunoSEQ multiplex PCR. The repertoire includes 70,000 or so clones, 65% to 80% of them detected once, and about 12% sits in the top ten. The sequencing used peripheral blood, collected on day 0 of AZD1222 vaccination. Receptor source: an adult in good health.

The J gene is TRBJ1-1, the V gene TRBV13, with D unclear. Germline CDR1 reads PRHDT; CDR2 reads FYEKMQ (reference sequence). This CDR3 is built from 13 residues. Trimming removed 1 base at V and 6 bases at J, with 9 bases between. The CDR3 loop reads CASSLESAPEAFF. Written as DNA, the CDR3 is TGTGCCAGCAGCTTAGAGTCGGCGCCTGAAGCTTTCTTT.

The chain is built from TRBV5-6 and TRBJ1-4, with D unresolved. The CDR3 runs to 18 residues. Trimming took 0 bases from V and 4 from J, leaving 19 bases between them. Germline CDR1 is SGHDT and CDR2 is YYEEEE. This chain's CDR3 is CASSLVSGPRMDNEKLFF. Here the CDR3 DNA reads TGTGCCAGCAGCTTGGTGTCGGGTCCCCGGATGGATAATGAAAAACTGTTTTTT.

The chain joins TRBV4-1 to TRBJ2-5; 11 bases line up with TRBD2. J lost 1 base, V lost 7 bases, and 5 bases had no gene match. CDR3 length: 15 amino acids. Per the germline V gene, CDR1 is MGHRA and CDR2 is YSYEKL. The CDR3 DNA sequence: TGCGCCAGCACAAGACTAGCGGGGTCCCAAGAGACCCAGTACTTC. This gives the protein CASTRLAGSQETQYF.

The CDR3 is CASSLAWSETQYF. The CDR3 DNA reads as TGTGCCAGCAGCTTGGCGTGGTCGGAGACCCAGTACTTC. The chain links TRBV5-6 to TRBJ2-5; D is unclear. V lost 0 bases and J lost 5, with 8 bases in between. Per germline, CDR1 SGHDT and CDR2 YYEEEE. This CDR3 is 13 amino acids long.

The rearrangement joins TRBV9 to TRBJ2-7; 8 bases line up with TRBD2. In germline, CDR1 is SGDLS, CDR2 YYNGEE. V shed 4 bases, J shed 0 bases, and the junction held 6 bases outside the gene matches. There are 15 residues in the CDR3. CDR3 in amino acids: CASSLAGGRSYEQYF. The CDR3 region has the DNA TGTGCCAGCAGCTTGGCGGGGGGTCGCTCCTACGAGCAGTACTTC.

This chain links TRBV7-9 with TRBJ1-6, with D possibly matching TRBD1 (6 bases). V was cut by 2 bases and J by 3 bases, with 14 bases left in between. The CDR3 length is 17 residues. Looked up from germline, CDR1 is SEHNR and CDR2 is FQNEAQ (reference sequence). The CDR3, as DNA: TGTGCCAGCAGCTTATTGCTGGACAGCCTCTATAATTCACCCCTCCACTTT. The encoded protein is CASSLLLDSLYNSPLHF.

This chain uses TRBV7-3 with TRBJ2-3; 11 bases line up with TRBD2. From germline, CDR1 is SGHTA and CDR2 FQGTGA. The junction had 4 bases not matched to a gene; V was cut back by 4 bases and J by 4 bases. This CDR3 spans 15 amino acids. CDR3 sequence: CASSSLAGGSDTQYF. CDR3 coding DNA: TGTGCCAGCAGCTCATTAGCGGGGGGGTCAGATACGCAGTATTTT.

The chain carries TRBV7-9 and TRBJ2-3, with D perhaps matching TRBD2 (5 bases). Trimming pared 3 bases from V and 6 bases from J, leaving 10 bases between. Per germline, CDR1 SEHNR and CDR2 FQNEAQ (reference sequence). The CDR3 runs 13 residues. The CDR3 region is CASSLSGWDTQYF. In nucleotides, the CDR3 is TGTGCCAGCAGCTTGTCGGGGTGGGATACGCAGTATTTT.